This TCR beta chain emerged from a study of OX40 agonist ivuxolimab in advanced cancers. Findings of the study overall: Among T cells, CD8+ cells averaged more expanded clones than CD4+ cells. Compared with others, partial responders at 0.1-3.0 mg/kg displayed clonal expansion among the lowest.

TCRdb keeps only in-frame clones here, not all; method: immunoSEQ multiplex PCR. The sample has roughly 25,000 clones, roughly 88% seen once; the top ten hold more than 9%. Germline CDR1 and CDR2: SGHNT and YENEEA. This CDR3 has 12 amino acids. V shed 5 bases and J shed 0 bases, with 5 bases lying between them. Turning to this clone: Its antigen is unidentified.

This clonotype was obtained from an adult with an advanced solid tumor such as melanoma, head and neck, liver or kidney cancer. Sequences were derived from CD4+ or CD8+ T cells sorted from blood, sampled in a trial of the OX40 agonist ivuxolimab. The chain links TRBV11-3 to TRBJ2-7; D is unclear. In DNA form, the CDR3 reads TGTGCCAGCAGCCAACACTCCTACGAGCAGTACTTC. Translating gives CASSQHSYEQYF. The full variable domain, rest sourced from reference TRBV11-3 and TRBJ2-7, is EAGVVQSPRYKIIEKKQPVAFWCNPISGHNTLYWYLQNLGQGPELLIRYENEEAVDDSQLPKDRFSAERLKGVDSTLKIQPAELGDSAVYLCASSQHSYEQYFGPGTRLTVT.